This T cell receptor (beta chain) emerged from a study of CD8+CD57+ T cells in acquired aplastic anemia. Study-level results: The study found no significant CD8+ Simpson's diversity difference between patients and controls. It was found that some 30 CD8+ CDR3 sequences were shared between patients and controls.

TCR beta VDJ and CDR3 profiles were obtained from a genomic DNA template. In TCRdb, the reads were re-called with MiXCR into one record per CDR3 protein. The sample shows tens of thousands of distinct CDR3 sequences, over 35% of them seen only once. Only a few counts were recorded for this clonotype. Its specificity is unknown. The CDR3 sequence is 14 residues long. The sequenced sample was sorted CD4+, CD8+, or CD8+CD57+ T cells (not recorded which) from PBMCs. The chain is built from TRBV5-2 and TRBJ2-1; the D call TRBD2 from the table was never checked on the DNA. TRBV5-2 is described as a pseudogene. This sequence was found in a human donor in good health, serving as a control. This chain's CDR3 is CASNRDSGGNEQFF. CDR3 DNA sequence: TGCGCCAGCAACCGGGACTCCGGGGGCAATGAGCAGTTCTTC.